These 31 T cell receptor beta chains came from one sample sequenced in a study of T cell responses to AZD1222 COVID-19 vaccine. Profiling relied on immunoSEQ multiplex PCR, and the TCRdb table lists in-frame clones only, not all of them. The sample lists 200,000 or so clones, over 85% occurring once. The sequencing used peripheral blood, collected 28 days after the second AZD1222 dose. The receptors shown here come from an adult who received the AZD1222 COVID-19 vaccine.

The rearrangement uses TRBV3-1 (or the pseudogene TRBV3-2) and TRBJ1-5; 8 nucleotides line up with TRBD1. After removal of 1 base from V and 5 bases from J, the junction contained 7 bases not matched to a gene. From germline, CDR1 is LGHDT and CDR2 YNNKEL (reference sequence). CDR3 length equals 16 residues. Written as DNA, the CDR3 is TGTGCCAGCAGCCAAGGACCAGGGGGCCTCCATCAGCCCCAGCATTTT. This sequence encodes CASSQGPGGLHQPQHF.

CDR3 coding DNA: TGCGCCAGCAGCCAAGATAGCAAAGGGGGGTCACCCCTCCACTTT. Translation: CASSQDSKGGSPLHF. The V gene is TRBV4-1, the J gene TRBJ1-6; D possibly corresponds to TRBD1 (6 bases). The V end was cut by 0 bases, the J end by 10 bases, with 13 bases between. The germline gives CDR1 MGHRA, CDR2 YSYEKL. The CDR3 has 15 amino acids.

The count of this clone is one. The chain carries TRBV9 and TRBJ2-2; no clear D. The CDR3 contains 14 residues. CDR1 and CDR2 (germline): SGDLS, YYNGEE. V lost 6 bases and J 0 bases, leaving 9 bases between the germline ends. The CDR3 sequence: CASTSRANTGELFF. The CDR3 DNA sequence: TGTGCCAGCACTTCCCGCGCGAACACCGGGGAGCTGTTTTTT.

The V and J genes are TRBV5-1 and TRBJ2-3; a weak D match, TRBD2 (6 bases). In germline, CDR1 is SGHRS, CDR2 YFSETQ. CDR3 length: 16 amino acids. Trimming took 0 bases from V and 2 from J, leaving 13 bases between them. This chain's CDR3 is CASSLVVRGYTDTQYF. CDR3 coding DNA: TGCGCCAGCAGCTTGGTGGTTCGGGGGTACACAGATACGCAGTATTTT.

The chain links TRBV18 to TRBJ2-7; TRBD1 or TRBD2 may be the D gene (5 bases each). CDR1 is KGHSH and CDR2 is LQKENI in the germline V gene. The CDR3 covers 16 residues. Trimming left V 0 bases short and J 3 bases short, with 15 bases between. The CDR3 region is CASSPPRDEAHYEQYF. The DNA for the CDR3 is TGTGCCAGCTCACCACCCCGGGACGAGGCCCACTACGAGCAGTACTTC.

This clone has just one count. The CDR3 is CASSLGSGNTEAFF. The CDR3, as DNA: TGTGCCAGCAGCTTAGGTTCTGGGAACACTGAAGCTTTCTTT. J is TRBJ1-1 and V is TRBV7-8; D is unclear. The CDR3 is made up of 14 amino acids. The V gene's germline CDR1 is SGHVS and CDR2 FQNEAQ. The V and J ends lost 1 base and 1 base respectively, with 7 bases between them.

The chain's CDR3 is CANRAQQPYEQYF. The DNA of the CDR3 is TGTGCCAACCGGGCACAGCAGCCCTACGAGCAGTACTTC. The chain uses TRBV3-1 (or the pseudogene TRBV3-2) and TRBJ2-7, with D unclear. CDR1 and CDR2 (germline): LGHDT, YNNKEL (reference sequence). The CDR3 extends over 13 amino acids. Trimming took off 10 bases at V and 2 bases at J, with 15 bases between the two ends.

The chain has TRBV6-4 and TRBJ1-1; a possible D gene is TRBD1 (5 bases). Germline V gene lookup returns CDR1 MRHNA and CDR2 SNTAGT. The CDR3 covers 13 residues. Between the trimmed V and J ends, which lost 2 bases and 5 bases, there was a span of 9 bases. The chain's CDR3 is CASSDQRGTEAFF. The CDR3 bases are TGTGCCAGCAGTGACCAGAGGGGTACTGAAGCTTTCTTT.

V and J are TRBV4-1 and TRBJ1-2; D possibly corresponds to TRBD1 (5 bases). V gave up 1 base and J gave up 4 bases, with 10 bases separating them. This CDR3 region has 14 residues. The V gene's germline CDR1 is MGHRA and CDR2 YSYEKL. The chain's CDR3 is CASSQGLGTYGYTF. The DNA for the CDR3 is TGCGCCAGCAGCCAAGGACTGGGGACCTATGGCTACACCTTC.

The chain has TRBV2 and TRBJ2-5, with 7 bases that match TRBD2. This CDR3 is built from 15 residues. J was trimmed by 7 bases and V by 5 bases; bases with no gene match: 13. Germline CDR1 SNHLY, CDR2 FYNNEI. DNA for the CDR3: TGTGCCAGCAGTACGACCGGGACCACGGGAGGGACCCAGTACTTC. Its protein product is CASSTTGTTGGTQYF. The full variable domain, rest sourced from reference TRBV2 and TRBJ2-5, is EPEVTQTPSHQVTQMGQEVILRCVPISNHLYFYWYRQILGQKVEFLVSFYNNEISEKSEIFDDQFSVERPDGSNFTLKIRSTKLEDSAMYFCASSTTGTTGGTQYFGPGTRLLVL.

V is TRBV5-1 and J is TRBJ2-3; D remains ambiguous. V shed 7 bases and J shed 2 bases, with 11 bases lying between them. This CDR3 has 13 amino acids. Germline loops: CDR1 SGHRS, CDR2 YFSETQ. The CDR3 reads CASLEEVTDTQYF. The CDR3, as DNA: TGCGCCAGCCTAGAAGAAGTCACAGATACGCAGTATTTT.

The genes are TRBV2 and TRBJ1-1, with D possibly being TRBD1 (6 bases). Germline V gene data show CDR1 as SNHLY and CDR2 as FYNNEI. The V and J ends lost 5 bases and 7 bases respectively, with 20 bases between them. This CDR3 has 15 residues. This CDR3 reads CASSTRGTGYNEAFF. The CDR3, as DNA: TGTGCCAGCAGTACGAGGGGCACAGGGTATAATGAAGCTTTCTTT.

This sequence joins TRBV6-1 and TRBJ1-2; D possibly corresponds to TRBD1 (5 bases). The CDR3 runs to 13 residues. Germline CDR1 MNHNS, CDR2 SASEGT. The V gene lost 2 bases and the J gene lost 4 bases, with 8 bases spanning the gap. DNA of the CDR3: TGTGCCAGCAGTGAATTTCAGGGCTATGGCTACACCTTC. Protein product: CASSEFQGYGYTF.

This clone was seen just once. The gene calls are TRBV7-2 and TRBJ2-1; 7 positions match TRBD2. From germline, CDR1 is SGHTA and CDR2 FQGNSA. J was trimmed by 9 bases and V by 5 bases; bases with no gene match: 1. This CDR3 contains 11 residues. In DNA form, the CDR3 reads TGTGCCAGCAGCCCGGGGGGTGAGCAGTTCTTC. It is translated as CASSPGGEQFF.

The chain is built from TRBV28 and TRBJ1-5; D unclear. The CDR3 extends over 16 amino acids. Trimming pared 4 bases from V and 2 bases from J, leaving 15 bases between. From germline, CDR1 is MDHEN and CDR2 SYDVKM. The DNA of the CDR3 is TGTGCCAGCAGTTCGGGAGGGAGCACGGGCAATCAGCCCCAGCATTTT. It specifies CASSSGGSTGNQPQHF.

The CDR3 DNA sequence: TGTGCCAGCAGTCGAACCCCCGGGACCCCAAGCTCCTACGAGCAGTACTTC. Its translation is CASSRTPGTPSSYEQYF. The chain uses TRBV6-6 and TRBJ2-7; either TRBD1 or TRBD2 may fit D (5 bases each). The CDR3 runs to 17 residues. Germline loops: CDR1 MNHNY, CDR2 SVGAGI (reference sequence). V was shortened by 5 bases and J by 0 bases, with 20 bases between the two germline ends.

The table lists this clone with a count of one. The genes are TRBV28 and TRBJ2-2, with 8 bases that match TRBD1. After removal of 10 bases from V and 3 bases from J, the junction contained 7 bases not matched to a gene. The germline gives CDR1 MDHEN, CDR2 SYDVKM. The CDR3 is made up of 14 amino acids. CDR3 nucleotide sequence: TGTGCCACCTTGGGGACAGGAGACACCGGGGAGCTGTTTTTT. Translated: CATLGTGDTGELFF.

This CDR3 is CASSLLEGTGKIAFF. The CDR3 DNA follows: TGTGCCAGCAGTTTATTGGAGGGGACAGGGAAAATAGCTTTCTTT. This rearrangement joins TRBV28 to TRBJ1-1, with 9 bases lining up with TRBD1. CDR3 length: 15 amino acids. CDR1 is MDHEN and CDR2 is SYDVKM in the germline V gene. Trimming at V came to 1 base and at J to 10 bases, leaving 10 bases not matched to a gene.

V usage is TRBV3-1 (or the pseudogene TRBV3-2) and J usage is TRBJ2-7; D gene unclear. The CDR3 is 12 amino acids. The ends were cut back, 4 bases at V and 3 bases at J, with 7 bases in the middle. Germline CDR1 reads LGHDT; CDR2 reads YNNKEL (reference sequence). The CDR3 region is CASSLRNYEQYF. The CDR3 DNA reads as TGTGCCAGCAGCCTGCGGAACTACGAGCAGTACTTC.

The rearrangement uses TRBV27 and TRBJ1-1; TRBD1 is a possible D gene (5 bases). Germline CDR1 MNHEY, CDR2 SMNVEV (reference sequence). The CDR3 loop spans 15 amino acids. V was clipped by 0 bases and J by 4 bases, with 12 bases between them. CDR3 sequence (DNA): TGTGCCAGCAGTTTATCTCCCAGGGTCGGCACTGAAGCTTTCTTT. Protein product: CASSLSPRVGTEAFF.

CDR3 region: CASGDSVPNQPQHF. In DNA form, the CDR3 reads TGTGCCAGCGGCGACAGCGTCCCTAATCAGCCCCAGCATTTT. This sequence joins TRBV2 and TRBJ1-5, with a tentative D call TRBD1 (5 bases). V lost 8 bases and J lost 4, with 15 bases in between. The germline gives CDR1 SNHLY, CDR2 FYNNEI. The CDR3 is 14 residues long.

The chain couples TRBV6-5 to TRBJ1-1; D gene ambiguous. Trimming pared 8 bases from V and 2 bases from J, leaving 12 bases between. CDR1 and CDR2 (germline): MNHEY, SVGAGI. This CDR3 is 13 amino acids long. The CDR3 loop is CASWFLANTEAFF. CDR3 nucleotide sequence: TGTGCCAGCTGGTTTCTCGCTAACACTGAAGCTTTCTTT.

This rearrangement joins TRBV7-3 to TRBJ2-1, with D maybe TRBD1 (6 bases). CDR1 and CDR2 from the germline V gene are SGHTA and FQGTGA. V was shortened by 5 bases and J by 2 bases, with 13 bases between the two germline ends. The CDR3 runs to 15 residues. CDR3 residues: CASSPGASAYNEQFF. As DNA, the CDR3 is TGTGCCAGCAGCCCAGGGGCCTCAGCCTACAATGAGCAGTTCTTC.

The CDR3 loop is CASSQGFGNQPQHF. DNA of the CDR3: TGTGCCAGCTCACAGGGCTTTGGCAATCAGCCCCAGCATTTT. This chain uses TRBV18 with TRBJ1-5; D remains ambiguous. Deletions cut 4 bases from V and 2 bases from J, with 9 bases between. The CDR3 has 14 residues. The germline V gene encodes CDR1 KGHSH and CDR2 LQKENI.

The chain joins TRBV5-1 to TRBJ1-6; 9 positions agree with TRBD1. Losses at the gene ends were 4 bases for V and 10 bases for J; bases not matched to a gene: 6. The germline V gene has CDR1 SGHRS and CDR2 YFSETQ. The CDR3 totals 14 residues. CDR3 protein: CASSRGQGNSPLHF. The CDR3 DNA sequence: TGCGCCAGCAGCCGAGGACAGGGGAACTCACCCCTCCACTTT.

The chain is built from TRBV5-6 and TRBJ2-3; 8 nucleotides line up with TRBD1. The CDR3 covers 16 residues. V shed 5 bases, J shed 4 bases, and the junction held 12 bases outside the gene matches. Germline V gives CDR1 SGHDT, CDR2 YYEEEE. The chain's CDR3 is CASRWSRTGPSDTQYF. In DNA, the CDR3 is TGTGCCAGCAGATGGTCGAGGACAGGGCCCTCAGATACGCAGTATTTT.

This CDR3 reads CASSIKGAHYEQYF. The CDR3 nucleotides read TGTGCCAGCAGCATAAAGGGGGCCCACTACGAGCAGTACTTC. The V gene is TRBV2, the J gene TRBJ2-7; 7 bases are shared with TRBD1. The CDR3 has 14 amino acids. CDR1 and CDR2 (germline): SNHLY, FYNNEI. After removal of 6 bases from V and 3 bases from J, the junction contained 8 bases not matched to a gene.

Only a few counts were recorded for this clone. The chain carries TRBV21-1 and TRBJ1-2; TRBD1 is the table's D call, not checked against the DNA. TRBV21-1 represents a pseudogene. CDR3 length: 14 residues. This CDR3 reads CASSRVDRALSYTF. CDR3 nucleotide sequence: TGTGCCAGCAGCAGGGTAGACAGGGCCCTGAGCTACACCTTC.

The V call is TRBV5-8, the J call TRBJ2-3, with 13 bases that match TRBD2. V was clipped by 3 bases and J by 3 bases; unmatched bases: 4. Germline V gene sequence: CDR1 SGHTS, CDR2 YDEGEE. The CDR3 spans 16 residues. CDR3 nucleotide sequence: TGTGCCAGCAGCTCAGGACTAGCGGGGGAAACAGATACGCAGTATTTT. It translates to CASSSGLAGETDTQYF.

The chain employs TRBV9 and TRBJ1-1; D gene ambiguous. The CDR3 loop spans 15 amino acids. Germline V gene sequence: CDR1 SGDLS, CDR2 YYNGEE. The V end was cut by 0 bases, the J end by 1 base, with 10 bases between. This chain's CDR3 is CASSVGGIGNTEAFF. CDR3 coding DNA: TGTGCCAGCAGCGTAGGCGGAATTGGGAACACTGAAGCTTTCTTT.

The chain links TRBV7-9 to TRBJ1-2; D remains unclear. The CDR3 has 12 amino acids. Trimming cost V 6 bases and J 5 bases, with 10 bases left between them. Per the germline V gene, CDR1 is SEHNR and CDR2 is FQNEAQ (reference sequence). CDR3 sequence reads: CASRRDVYGYTF. The CDR3 DNA sequence: TGTGCCAGCAGGAGGGATGTTTATGGCTACACCTTC.